This T cell receptor beta chain derives from a study of blood T cells in healthy people across ages. Study-wide results and limits: Estimates of diversity drawn from one million T cells were considered underestimates. Getting older went along with TCR beta diversity per million T cells dropping roughly linearly.

A J-beta primer mix and a sample-barcoded 5' primer were used in a second PCR of about 7 to 12 cycles. A tag from a template-switch adaptor with 12 random nucleotides marked each cDNA molecule. From the 5' RACE reads, TCRdb called clonotypes with MiXCR, one entry per CDR3 protein. The sample includes over 550,000 distinct CDR3 sequences, roughly 31% of them seen just once. This CDR3 spans 15 amino acids. The V and J ends lost 6 bases and 1 base respectively, with 15 bases between them. This clonotype was counted at least ten times. Antigen: not known. Sample: blood. The chain links TRBV12-3 or TRBV12-4 to TRBJ1-1; no firm D call. The source is an elderly woman in good health. In DNA, the CDR3 is TGTGCCAGCAGCCTCCCGGGTCGAGGGAACACTGAAGCTTTCTTT. This translates into CASSLPGRGNTEAFF.